This T cell receptor beta chain derives from a study of early T cells in non-severe SARS-CoV-2 infection. Study in general: Bulk RNA from unsorted whole blood was sequenced; chains were unpaired.

Study findings and constraints: CD4 and private specificities were missed by VDJdb matching, which favored anti-spike CD8 responses.

Germline V gives CDR1 SGHVS, CDR2 FQNEAQ. Trimming removed 0 bases from V and 2 bases from J, with 13 bases in between. This CDR3 region has 16 residues. Researchers tagged individual cDNA molecules with unique molecular identifiers. TCRdb re-called the 5' RACE reads through MiXCR, storing one row per CDR3 protein. The sample carries tens of thousands of distinct CDR3 sequences, roughly 14% recorded once. This clonotype was seen at least ten times. Its cognate antigen is unknown. Sequencing used whole blood, obtained at baseline. This TCR was sampled from an adult who was a healthcare worker with PCR-confirmed SARS-CoV-2 infection or an uninfected control (not recorded which). This sequence joins TRBV7-8 and TRBJ2-5; D may be TRBD1 (6 bases). In DNA form, the CDR3 reads TGTGCCAGCAGCTTAGCATCCGACAGGCGGCAAGAGACCCAGTACTTC. This codes for CASSLASDRRQETQYF.